This TCR beta chain came from a study of siplizumab effects on memory and regulatory T cells. Study conclusions and caveats: About 75-97% of proliferating CD4+ or CD8+ clones had no assignable naive or memory phenotype. Naive T cells looked more diverse than memory cells, and they looked like major contributors to the alloresponse. Reactions containing siplizumab showed mappable alloreactive CD4+ clones averaging about 66% Treg-derived, versus about 27% in controls.

As concerns this clone: Antigen specificity is unknown.

The assay looked at around 100,000 TCR templates in each sample. The table came from immunoSEQ multiplex PCR; TCRdb's copy has only in-frame clones and leaves some out. The table has about 55,000 clones, under 98% seen once. Deletions cut 5 bases from V and 1 base from J, with 11 bases between. CDR3 length: 14 amino acids. CDR1 is SGHTA and CDR2 is FQGNSA in the germline V gene. The clonotype comes from a human donor in good health. The rearrangement uses TRBV7-2 and TRBJ1-1; D remains ambiguous. Sequenced input: naive CD4+ T cells sorted from blood. DNA for the CDR3: TGTGCCAGCAGCCCCTTTTACGGGAACACTGAAGCTTTCTTT. It yields the protein CASSPFYGNTEAFF.